The 28 T cell receptor beta chains in this list originate from one sample, sequenced in a study of T cell responses to AZD1222 COVID-19 vaccine. Repertoires were generated with immunoSEQ multiplex PCR, while TCRdb's copy carries only in-frame clones and drops some. The table records roughly 60,000 clones, 80% to 90% of them present only once. Sequencing was performed on peripheral blood, taken on day 0 of AZD1222 vaccination. The source of these receptors is an adult in good health.

This clone was detected a few times. The genes are TRBV4-1 and TRBJ2-5; TRBD2 aligns across 12 bases. The CDR3 totals 15 residues. In germline, CDR1 is MGHRA, CDR2 YSYEKL. V lost 5 bases, J lost 3 bases, and 4 bases stayed unmatched. The DNA for the CDR3 is TGCGCCAGCAGCTCTCTAGCGGGAGGGGAAGAGACCCAGTACTTC. The encoded protein is CASSSLAGGEETQYF.

The J gene is TRBJ1-2, the V gene TRBV10-3; D may be TRBD1 (6 bases). V was shortened by 6 bases and J by 6 bases, with 17 bases between the two germline ends. CDR1 and CDR2 (germline): ENHRY, SYGVKD. The CDR3 spans 14 residues. The CDR3 DNA reads as TGTGCCATCAGGCCACAGGGAATGGTTAATGGCTACACCTTC. It is translated as CAIRPQGMVNGYTF.

The rearrangement uses TRBV7-9 and TRBJ2-5; 8 nucleotides match TRBD1. The junction had 1 base not matched to a gene; V was cut back by 1 base and J by 3 bases. Germline values: CDR1 SEHNR, CDR2 FQNEAQ (reference sequence). The CDR3 extends over 14 amino acids. The CDR3, as DNA: TGTGCCAGCAGCTTAGTGACAGGGGAAGAGACCCAGTACTTC. Translating gives CASSLVTGEETQYF.

The chain carries TRBV28 and TRBJ1-6, with a possible D match to TRBD1 (6 bases). V lost 5 bases, J lost 0 bases, and 8 bases lay in between. The CDR3 consists of 15 residues. Looked up from germline, CDR1 is MDHEN and CDR2 is SYDVKM. Here the CDR3 reads CASSTGSSYNSPLHF. The DNA of the CDR3 is TGTGCCAGCAGTACAGGGAGCTCCTATAATTCACCCCTCCACTTT.

This clone occurred once. The CDR3 DNA sequence: TGTGCCAGCAGCCCGGGGACACTTACTACCTACGAGCAGTACGTC. Encoded protein: CASSPGTLTTYEQYV. The V and J genes are TRBV7-8 and TRBJ2-7; TRBD1 is a possible D gene (6 bases). Germline assignment: CDR1 SGHVS and CDR2 FQNEAQ. This CDR3 contains 15 residues. Trimming stripped 5 bases from V and 2 bases from J, with 16 bases between.

The chain recombines TRBV20-1 with TRBJ1-3; D is undetermined. The CDR3 extends over 11 amino acids. Trimming stripped 1 base from V and 5 bases from J, with 3 bases between. Germline V CDR1 and CDR2: DFQATT, SNEGSKA (reference sequence). CDR3 protein: CSARARNTIYF. In DNA form, the CDR3 reads TGCAGTGCTAGAGCAAGAAACACCATATATTTT.

The chain is built from TRBV5-4 and TRBJ2-7; D unclear. The CDR3 runs 14 residues. Between the trimmed V and J ends, which lost 0 bases and 0 bases, there was a span of 7 bases. Germline assignment: CDR1 SGHNT and CDR2 YYREEE (reference sequence). The chain's CDR3 is CASSLDISSYEQYF. The DNA of the CDR3 is TGTGCCAGCAGCTTGGATATCAGCTCCTACGAGCAGTACTTC.

The chain combines TRBV28 with TRBJ1-1; D is possibly TRBD1 (6 bases). Between the trimmed V and J ends, which lost 4 bases and 1 base, there was a span of 13 bases. The germline V gene encodes CDR1 MDHEN and CDR2 SYDVKM. There are 15 residues in the CDR3. The chain's CDR3 is CASSSGQWENTEAFF. CDR3 DNA: TGTGCCAGCAGTTCAGGACAGTGGGAGAACACTGAAGCTTTCTTT.

The V and J genes are TRBV7-7 and TRBJ2-6, with TRBD2 identical over 9 bases. CDR3 size: 20 residues. Germline CDR1 is SSHAT and CDR2 is FNYEAQ (reference sequence). V was clipped by 1 base and J by 0 bases; unmatched bases: 10. CDR3 DNA: TGTGCCAGCAGCTTAGGAGCCGGCGGGAGGGGACACTCTGGGGCCAACGTCCTGACTTTC. Its protein product is CASSLGAGGRGHSGANVLTF.

The chain has TRBV6-5 and TRBJ1-5, with a tentative D call TRBD1 (6 bases). Germline CDR1 MNHEY, CDR2 SVGAGI. The CDR3 sequence is 13 residues long. The CDR3 loop reads CATQDSHNQPQHF. The CDR3, as DNA: TGTGCAACCCAGGACAGCCACAATCAGCCCCAGCATTTT.

The CDR3 DNA reads TGTGCCAGCAGTTTTGAGGCGGGAGGGCTAAGTAACAATGAGCAGTTCTTC. It encodes CASSFEAGGLSNNEQFF. The V and J genes are TRBV27 and TRBJ2-1; 9 nucleotides match TRBD2. Germline CDR1 reads MNHEY; CDR2 reads SMNVEV (reference sequence). The CDR3 contains 17 residues. J was trimmed by 5 bases and V by 3 bases; bases with no gene match: 11.

The V and J genes are TRBV19 and TRBJ1-2; D remains ambiguous. V dropped 7 bases and J dropped 2 bases, with 14 bases sitting between them. The CDR3 runs 14 residues. The germline V gene has CDR1 LNHDA and CDR2 SQIVND (reference sequence). The CDR3 DNA reads TGTGCCAGTACCCTAGGTGTGGGAAACTATGGCTACACCTTC. This sequence encodes CASTLGVGNYGYTF.

The chain recombines TRBV6-1 with TRBJ1-5; D unclear. Trimming left V 3 bases short and J 0 bases short, with 9 bases between. This CDR3 region has 15 residues. In germline, CDR1 is MNHNS, CDR2 SASEGT. CDR3 bases: TGTGCCAGCAGTGATGGAGGGAATAGCAATCAGCCCCAGCATTTT. Amino acid sequence: CASSDGGNSNQPQHF.

The chain uses TRBV18 and TRBJ1-5; D is undetermined. Germline V CDR1 and CDR2: KGHSH, LQKENI. V was cut by 0 bases and J by 3 bases, with 12 bases left in between. There are 16 residues in the CDR3. CDR3 amino acids: CASSPPKVRFNQPQHF. The DNA of the CDR3 is TGTGCCAGCTCACCACCGAAGGTCAGGTTCAATCAGCCCCAGCATTTT.

The V and J genes are TRBV11-2 and TRBJ1-1; maybe TRBD1 (5 bases). V dropped 3 bases and J dropped 8 bases, with 13 bases sitting between them. Per germline, CDR1 SGHAT and CDR2 FQNNGV. This CDR3 comprises 13 residues. In nucleotides, the CDR3 is TGTGCCAGCAGCTTTAGGTCCCAGGGAGAAGCTTTCTTT. This codes for CASSFRSQGEAFF. Full variable domain (rest looked up from reference TRBV11-2 and TRBJ1-1): EAGVAQSPRYKIIEKRQSVAFWCNPISGHATLYWYQQILGQGPKLLIQFQNNGVVDDSQLPKDRFSAERLKGVDSTLKIQPAKLEDSAVYLCASSFRSQGEAFFGQGTRLTVV.

This clone was detected once. V and J are TRBV19 and TRBJ2-1; 10 bases map to TRBD2. This CDR3 has 16 amino acids. Germline CDR1 is LNHDA and CDR2 is SQIVND (reference sequence). Germline trimming cut 5 bases from V and 6 bases from J; bases unmatched to any gene: 10. The CDR3 reads CASSGAAGGISNEQFF. CDR3 DNA sequence: TGTGCCAGTAGTGGAGCAGCGGGAGGGATCTCCAATGAGCAGTTCTTC.

The chain couples TRBV18 to TRBJ2-4, with D perhaps assigned TRBD1 or TRBD2 (5 bases each). CDR1 and CDR2 from the germline V gene are KGHSH and LQKENI. The length of the CDR3 is 15 residues. V was trimmed by 1 base and J by 5 bases, leaving 12 bases between them. CDR3 protein: CASSPLVGEQNIQYF. CDR3 coding DNA: TGTGCCAGCTCACCACTGGTGGGGGAACAAAACATTCAGTACTTC.

The V and J genes are TRBV7-9 and TRBJ1-2; 7 nucleotides line up with TRBD1. The V and J ends lost 1 base and 7 bases, in that order; junction bases with no gene match: 9. The CDR3 consists of 15 residues. Germline lookup yields CDR1 SEHNR and CDR2 FQNEAQ (reference sequence). In DNA form, the CDR3 reads TGTGCCAGCAGCTTAGGTCGACAGGGTAAAGGTGGCTACACCTTC. Its translation is CASSLGRQGKGGYTF.

This chain links TRBV3-1 (or the pseudogene TRBV3-2) with TRBJ2-1; D might be TRBD1 or TRBD2, each matching 5 bases. Germline V gives CDR1 LGHDT, CDR2 YNNKEL (reference sequence). Deletions cut 5 bases from V and 6 bases from J, with 11 bases between. CDR3 size: 13 residues. Written as DNA, the CDR3 is TGTGCCAGCAGCGTTCGAGGGGCCAATGAGCAGTTCTTC. Protein: CASSVRGANEQFF.

This clone was detected a few times. The V and J genes are TRBV7-2 and TRBJ1-5; D not certain. The V gene's germline CDR1 is SGHTA and CDR2 FQGNSA. The CDR3 runs to 13 residues. V was cut by 3 bases and J by 5 bases, with 8 bases left in between. The CDR3 nucleotides read TGTGCCAGCAGCTTGGGCACATATCAGCCCCAGCATTTT. It codes for CASSLGTYQPQHF.

The count of this clone is one. The rearrangement links TRBV5-1 to TRBJ2-3; 9 bases map to TRBD2. The CDR3 is 14 residues long. J lost 3 bases, V lost 4 bases, and 3 bases had no gene match. CDR1 SGHRS and CDR2 YFSETQ come from the germline V gene. CDR3 amino acids: CASSPGLATDTQYF. The CDR3, as DNA: TGCGCCAGCAGCCCTGGACTAGCGACAGATACGCAGTATTTT.

The CDR3 DNA sequence: TGTGCCAGCAGTTTCCACATCCCTTCCTCACCCCTCCACTTT. It translates to CASSFHIPSSPLHF. The gene calls are TRBV27 and TRBJ1-6; D call uncertain. V lost 3 bases, J lost 10 bases, and 13 bases lay in between. The germline gives CDR1 MNHEY, CDR2 SMNVEV (reference sequence). The CDR3 is made up of 14 amino acids.

This chain links TRBV14 with TRBJ2-1; 8 positions match TRBD2. The CDR3 is made up of 16 amino acids. The germline V gene encodes CDR1 SGHDN and CDR2 FVKESK. Trimming cost V 0 bases and J 2 bases; bases outside gene matches: 3. The CDR3 DNA reads TGTGCCAGCAGCCAAGACCAGCGGGAGACCTACAATGAGCAGTTCTTC. Translating it yields CASSQDQRETYNEQFF.

The J gene is TRBJ2-2, the V gene TRBV7-2; D is unresolved. Trimming removed 7 bases from V and 0 bases from J, with 6 bases in between. Germline V CDR1 and CDR2: SGHTA, FQGNSA. The CDR3 length is 13 residues. CDR3 in amino acids: CASTTANTGELFF. The CDR3 DNA reads as TGTGCCAGCACTACAGCGAACACCGGGGAGCTGTTTTTT.

The count of this clone is one. This chain connects TRBV7-7 to TRBJ2-1, with no clear D. Trimming stripped 0 bases from V and 7 bases from J, with 13 bases between. Germline V gene lookup returns CDR1 SSHAT and CDR2 FNYEAQ (reference sequence). The CDR3 is made up of 15 amino acids. CDR3 amino acids: CASSLAILVANEQFF. In DNA, the CDR3 is TGTGCCAGCAGCTTAGCTATCTTGGTGGCGAATGAGCAGTTCTTC.

The chain couples TRBV25-1 to TRBJ1-1; D gene ambiguous. Trimming left V 4 bases short and J 11 bases short, with 17 bases between. The length of the CDR3 is 13 residues. Germline lookup yields CDR1 MGHDK and CDR2 SYGVNS. This CDR3 is CASSVTGGRRAFF. CDR3 bases: TGTGCCAGCAGTGTCACCGGCGGGCGTCGGGCTTTCTTT.

Turning to this clone: Other DNA variants within this sample encode the same CDR3. The gene calls are TRBV19 and TRBJ1-1; D is ambiguous. The CDR3 loop spans 14 amino acids. Trimming shortened V by 1 base and J by 1 base, and 7 bases separated the two germline ends. CDR1 is LNHDA and CDR2 is SQIVND in the germline V gene (reference sequence). The CDR3 is CASSIGRANTEAFF. CDR3 coding DNA: TGTGCCAGTAGTATAGGGAGGGCGAACACTGAAGCTTTCTTT. The whole variable domain, remainder taken from reference TRBV19 and TRBJ1-1, is DGGITQSPKYLFRKEGQNVTLSCEQNLNHDAMYWYRQDPGQGLRLIYYSQIVNDFQKGDIAEGYSVSREKKESFPLTVTSAQKNPTAFYLCASSIGRANTEAFFGQGTRLTVV.

The chain has TRBV19 and TRBJ2-1; 9 bases line up with TRBD2. The V segment lost 3 bases and the J segment 9 bases; nucleotides outside the gene matches: 9. CDR3 size: 15 residues. Germline CDR1 reads LNHDA; CDR2 reads SQIVND (reference sequence). CDR3 coding DNA: TGTGCCAGTAGTATGAATGCGGGAGGGCCAAGTGAGCAGTTCTTC. It codes for CASSMNAGGPSEQFF.